This T cell receptor beta chain was sequenced during a study of T cells in women clearing cervical HPV infection. As for the study in general: Women with histologically confirmed HPV16-related CIN3 or worse, 2 with invasive cancer, served as cases.

This CDR3 has 15 residues. V was clipped by 1 base and J by 3 bases, with 11 bases between them. Germline V CDR1 and CDR2: MGHRA, YSYEKL. Average input was around 1,300 ng genomic DNA for immunoSEQ TCR beta CDR3 amplification. The repertoire was sequenced with immunoSEQ multiplex PCR; TCRdb's copy has only in-frame clones and lacks some. The table lists around 44,000 clones. On this clone itself: Read data end 3 residues before the CDR3 end; the end is taken from the germline J gene.

Cervical HPV DNA detected by MY09/MY11 PCR, typed by dot-blot. Specimen: blood buffy coat. This chain uses TRBV4-1 with TRBJ2-3; D is perhaps TRBD2 (6 bases). The sequence was collected from a woman aged 18 to 75 with a cervical HPV16 infection that either progressed to CIN3+ or cleared (not recorded which). The sequenced CDR3 bases are TGCGCCAGCAGCCAAGTTGCGGGGAAAACAGATACG. Translating gives CASSQVAGKTDT. The CDR3 in its entirety is CASSQVAGKTDTQYF.